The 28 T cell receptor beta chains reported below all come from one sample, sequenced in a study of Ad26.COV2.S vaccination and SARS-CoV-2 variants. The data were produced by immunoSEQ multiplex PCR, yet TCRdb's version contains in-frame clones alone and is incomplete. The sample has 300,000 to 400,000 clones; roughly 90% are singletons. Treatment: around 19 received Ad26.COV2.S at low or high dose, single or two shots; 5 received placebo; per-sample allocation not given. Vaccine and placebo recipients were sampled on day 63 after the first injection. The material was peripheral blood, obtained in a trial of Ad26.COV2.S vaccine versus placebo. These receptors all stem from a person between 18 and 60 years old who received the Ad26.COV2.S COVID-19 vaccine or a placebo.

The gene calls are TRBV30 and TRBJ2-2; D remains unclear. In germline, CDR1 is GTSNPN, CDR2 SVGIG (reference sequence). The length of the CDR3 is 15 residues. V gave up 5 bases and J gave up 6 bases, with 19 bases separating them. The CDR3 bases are TGTGCCTGGGGTCTTCCTCAGCAGGTTTCCGGGGAGCTGTTTTTT. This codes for CAWGLPQQVSGELFF.

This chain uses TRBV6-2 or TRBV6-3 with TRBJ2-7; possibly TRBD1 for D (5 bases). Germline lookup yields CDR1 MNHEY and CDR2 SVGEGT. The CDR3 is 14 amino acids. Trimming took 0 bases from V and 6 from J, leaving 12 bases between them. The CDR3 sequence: CASSYSIARAEQYF. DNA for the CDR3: TGTGCCAGCAGTTACTCGATCGCCAGGGCCGAGCAGTACTTC.

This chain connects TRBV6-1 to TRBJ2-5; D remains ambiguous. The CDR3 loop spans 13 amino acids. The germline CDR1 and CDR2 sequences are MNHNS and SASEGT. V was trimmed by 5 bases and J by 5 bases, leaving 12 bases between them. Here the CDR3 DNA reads TGTGCCAGCAGTCCATTGAACGATGAGACCCAGTACTTC. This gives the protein CASSPLNDETQYF.

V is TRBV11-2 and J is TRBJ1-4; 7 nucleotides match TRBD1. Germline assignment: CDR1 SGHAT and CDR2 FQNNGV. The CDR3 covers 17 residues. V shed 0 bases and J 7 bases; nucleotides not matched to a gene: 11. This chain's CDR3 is CASSLDPIPRGSEKLFF. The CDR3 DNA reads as TGTGCCAGCAGCTTAGATCCGATCCCCAGGGGGAGTGAAAAACTGTTTTTT. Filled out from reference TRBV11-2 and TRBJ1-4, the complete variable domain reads EAGVAQSPRYKIIEKRQSVAFWCNPISGHATLYWYQQILGQGPKLLIQFQNNGVVDDSQLPKDRFSAERLKGVDSTLKIQPAKLEDSAVYLCASSLDPIPRGSEKLFFGSGTQLSVL.

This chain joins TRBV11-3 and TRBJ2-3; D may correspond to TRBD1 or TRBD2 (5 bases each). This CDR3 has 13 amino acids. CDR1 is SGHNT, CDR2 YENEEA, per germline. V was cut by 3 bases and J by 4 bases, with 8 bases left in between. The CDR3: CASSLGEADTQYF. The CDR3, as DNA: TGTGCCAGCAGCTTGGGGGAAGCAGATACGCAGTATTTT.

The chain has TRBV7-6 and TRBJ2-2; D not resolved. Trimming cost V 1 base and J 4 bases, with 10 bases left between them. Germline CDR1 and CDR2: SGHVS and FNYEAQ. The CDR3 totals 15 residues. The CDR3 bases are TGTGCCAGCAGCTTAGTAGGGCCAGGCACCGGGGAGCTGTTTTTT. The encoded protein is CASSLVGPGTGELFF. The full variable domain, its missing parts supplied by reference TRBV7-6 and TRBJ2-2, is GAGVSQSPRYKVTKRGQDVALRCDPISGHVSLYWYRQALGQGPEFLTYFNYEAQQDKSGLPNDRFSAERPEGSISTLTIQRTEQRDSAMYRCASSLVGPGTGELFFGEGSRLTVL.

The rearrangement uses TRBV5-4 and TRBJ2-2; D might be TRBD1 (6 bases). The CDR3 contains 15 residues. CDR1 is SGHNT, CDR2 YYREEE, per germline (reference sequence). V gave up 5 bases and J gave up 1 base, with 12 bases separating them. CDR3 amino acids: CASRQKGQNTGELFF. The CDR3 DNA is TGTGCCAGCAGACAGAAGGGACAGAACACCGGGGAGCTGTTTTTT.

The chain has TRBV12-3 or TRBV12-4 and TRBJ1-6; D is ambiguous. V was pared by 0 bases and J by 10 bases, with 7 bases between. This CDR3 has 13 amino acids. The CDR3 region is CASSLAPGSPLHF. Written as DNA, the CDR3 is TGTGCCAGCAGTTTAGCTCCGGGCTCACCCCTCCACTTT.

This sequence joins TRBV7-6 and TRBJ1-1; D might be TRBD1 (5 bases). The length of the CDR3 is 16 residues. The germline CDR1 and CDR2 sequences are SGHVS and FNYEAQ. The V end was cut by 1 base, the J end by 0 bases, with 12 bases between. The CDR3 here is CASSLEQGGMNTEAFF. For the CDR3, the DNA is TGTGCCAGCAGCTTAGAGCAGGGTGGGATGAACACTGAAGCTTTCTTT.

CDR3 coding DNA: TGTGCCAGCAGCTTAGTATCAGCGGGGCTCCCATCTCCGCAGTACGTC. Protein: CASSLVSAGLPSPQYV. The J gene is TRBJ2-7, the V gene TRBV11-2; 7 bases line up with TRBD2. The CDR3 is made up of 16 amino acids. V was clipped by 1 base and J by 9 bases; unmatched bases: 15. The germline gives CDR1 SGHAT, CDR2 FQNNGV.

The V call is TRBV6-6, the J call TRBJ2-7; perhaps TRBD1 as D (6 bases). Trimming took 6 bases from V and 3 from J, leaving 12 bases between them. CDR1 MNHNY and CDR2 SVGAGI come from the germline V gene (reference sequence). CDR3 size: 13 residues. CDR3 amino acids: CASRPGHLYEQYF. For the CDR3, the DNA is TGTGCCAGCAGGCCGGGACATCTCTACGAGCAGTACTTC.

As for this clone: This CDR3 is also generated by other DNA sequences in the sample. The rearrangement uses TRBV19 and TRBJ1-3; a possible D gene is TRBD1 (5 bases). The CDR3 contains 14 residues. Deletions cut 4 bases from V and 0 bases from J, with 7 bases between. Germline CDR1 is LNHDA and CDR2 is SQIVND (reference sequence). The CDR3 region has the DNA TGTGCCAGTAGTACCGGGGCCTCTGGAAACACCATATATTTT. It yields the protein CASSTGASGNTIYF. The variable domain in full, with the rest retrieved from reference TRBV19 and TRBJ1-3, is DGGITQSPKYLFRKEGQNVTLSCEQNLNHDAMYWYRQDPGQGLRLIYYSQIVNDFQKGDIAEGYSVSREKKESFPLTVTSAQKNPTAFYLCASSTGASGNTIYFGEGSWLTVV.

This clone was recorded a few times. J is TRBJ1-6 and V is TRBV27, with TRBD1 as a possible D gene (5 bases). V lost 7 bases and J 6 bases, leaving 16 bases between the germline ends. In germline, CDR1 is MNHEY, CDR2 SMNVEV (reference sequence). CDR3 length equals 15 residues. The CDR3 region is CASTPLGGPNSPLHF. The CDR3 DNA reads TGTGCCAGCACTCCTCTCGGGGGTCCTAATTCACCCCTCCACTTT.

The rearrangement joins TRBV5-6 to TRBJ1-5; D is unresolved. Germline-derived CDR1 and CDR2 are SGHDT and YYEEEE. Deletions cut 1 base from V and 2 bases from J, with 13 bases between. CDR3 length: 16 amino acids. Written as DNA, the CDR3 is TGTGCCAGCAGCTTGAGCCCACCCGGGGGCAATCAGCCCCAGCATTTT. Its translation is CASSLSPPGGNQPQHF.

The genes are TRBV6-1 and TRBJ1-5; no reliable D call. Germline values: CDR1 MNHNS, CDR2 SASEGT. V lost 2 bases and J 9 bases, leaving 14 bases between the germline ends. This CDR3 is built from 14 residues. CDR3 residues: CASSEYGVSPPQHF. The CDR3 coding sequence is TGTGCCAGCAGTGAATACGGCGTATCCCCGCCCCAGCATTTT.

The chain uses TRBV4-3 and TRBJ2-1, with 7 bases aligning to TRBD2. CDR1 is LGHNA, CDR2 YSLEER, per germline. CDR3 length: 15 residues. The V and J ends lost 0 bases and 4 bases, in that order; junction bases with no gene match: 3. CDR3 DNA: TGCGCCAGCAGCCAAGATCGCGGGGGATACAATGAGCAGTTCTTC. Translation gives CASSQDRGGYNEQFF.

The CDR3 DNA is TGTGCCAGCAGCTTATCCAGTTGGGTTTCGAACACTGAAGCTTTCTTT. This codes for CASSLSSWVSNTEAFF. The V and J genes are TRBV7-9 and TRBJ1-1; D is undetermined. Trimming left V 2 bases short and J 1 base short, with 14 bases between. The germline V gene encodes CDR1 SEHNR and CDR2 FQNEAQ (reference sequence). The CDR3 totals 16 residues.

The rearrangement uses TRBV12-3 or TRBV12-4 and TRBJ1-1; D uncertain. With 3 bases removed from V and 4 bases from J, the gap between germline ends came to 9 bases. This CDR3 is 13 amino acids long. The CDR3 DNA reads TGTGCCAGCAGTTTTGTAGCGACCACTGAAGCTTTCTTT. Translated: CASSFVATTEAFF.

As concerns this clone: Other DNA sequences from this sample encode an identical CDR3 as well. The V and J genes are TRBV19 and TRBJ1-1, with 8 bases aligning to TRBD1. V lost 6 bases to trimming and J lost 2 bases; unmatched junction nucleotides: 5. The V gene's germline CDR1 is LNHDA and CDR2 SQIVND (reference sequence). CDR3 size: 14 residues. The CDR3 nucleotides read TGTGCCAGTAGCCCTGACAGGGGAAACACTGAAGCTTTCTTT. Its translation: CASSPDRGNTEAFF. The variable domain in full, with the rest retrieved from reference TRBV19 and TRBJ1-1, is DGGITQSPKYLFRKEGQNVTLSCEQNLNHDAMYWYRQDPGQGLRLIYYSQIVNDFQKGDIAEGYSVSREKKESFPLTVTSAQKNPTAFYLCASSPDRGNTEAFFGQGTRLTVV.

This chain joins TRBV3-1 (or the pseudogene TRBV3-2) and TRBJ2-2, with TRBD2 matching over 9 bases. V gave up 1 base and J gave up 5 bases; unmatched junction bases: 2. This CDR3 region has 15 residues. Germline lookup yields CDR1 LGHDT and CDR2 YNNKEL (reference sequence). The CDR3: CASSQGTSATGELFF. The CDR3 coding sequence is TGTGCCAGCAGCCAAGGGACTAGCGCTACCGGGGAGCTGTTTTTT.

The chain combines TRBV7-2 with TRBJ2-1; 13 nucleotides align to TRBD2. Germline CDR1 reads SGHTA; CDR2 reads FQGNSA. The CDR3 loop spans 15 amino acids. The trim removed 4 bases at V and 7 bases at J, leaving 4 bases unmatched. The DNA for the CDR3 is TGTGCCAGCAGCTATCGGACTAGCGGGAGAAATGAGCAGTTCTTC. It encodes CASSYRTSGRNEQFF.

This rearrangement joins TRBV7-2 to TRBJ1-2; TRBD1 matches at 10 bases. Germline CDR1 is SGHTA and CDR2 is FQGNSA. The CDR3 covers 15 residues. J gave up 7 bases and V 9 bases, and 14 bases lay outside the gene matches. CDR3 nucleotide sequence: TGTGCCAGTAACGCCGGGACAGGGGTGGCGGGTGGCTACACCTTC. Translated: CASNAGTGVAGGYTF. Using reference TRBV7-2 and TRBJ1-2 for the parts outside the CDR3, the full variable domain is GAGVSQSPSNKVTEKGKDVELRCDPISGHTALYWYRQSLGQGLEFLIYFQGNSAPDKSGLPSDRFSAERTGGSVSTLTIQRTQQEDSAVYLCASNAGTGVAGGYTFGSGTRLTVV.

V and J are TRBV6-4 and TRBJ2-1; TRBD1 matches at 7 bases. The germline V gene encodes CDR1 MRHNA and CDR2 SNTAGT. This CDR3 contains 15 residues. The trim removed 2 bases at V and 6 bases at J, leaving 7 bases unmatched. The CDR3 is CASSDRGLGGNEQFF. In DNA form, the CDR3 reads TGTGCCAGCAGTGACAGGGGGCTGGGTGGCAATGAGCAGTTCTTC.

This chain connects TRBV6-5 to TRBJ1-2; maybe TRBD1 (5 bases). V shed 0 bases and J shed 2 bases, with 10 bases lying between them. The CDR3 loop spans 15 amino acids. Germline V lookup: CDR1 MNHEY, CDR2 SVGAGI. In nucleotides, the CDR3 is TGTGCCAGCAGTTACTCATACAGGACAAACTATGGCTACACCTTC. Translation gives CASSYSYRTNYGYTF.

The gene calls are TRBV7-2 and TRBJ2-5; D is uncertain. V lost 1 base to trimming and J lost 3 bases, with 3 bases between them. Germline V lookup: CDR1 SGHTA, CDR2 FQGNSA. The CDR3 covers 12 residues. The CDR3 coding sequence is TGTGCCAGCAGCTTAGTAAAAGAGACCCAGTACTTC. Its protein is CASSLVKETQYF.

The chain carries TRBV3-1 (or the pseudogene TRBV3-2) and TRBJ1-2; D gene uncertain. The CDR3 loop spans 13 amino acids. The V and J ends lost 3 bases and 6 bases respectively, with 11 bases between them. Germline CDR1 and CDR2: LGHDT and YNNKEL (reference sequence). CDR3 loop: CASSHTPGDGYTF. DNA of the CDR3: TGTGCCAGCAGCCACACGCCTGGAGATGGCTACACCTTC.

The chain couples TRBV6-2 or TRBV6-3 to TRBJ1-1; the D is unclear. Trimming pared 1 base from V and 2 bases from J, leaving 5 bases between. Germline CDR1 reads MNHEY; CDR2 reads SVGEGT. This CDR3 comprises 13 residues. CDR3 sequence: CASSYWANTEAFF. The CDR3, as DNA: TGTGCCAGCAGTTACTGGGCCAACACTGAAGCTTTCTTT.

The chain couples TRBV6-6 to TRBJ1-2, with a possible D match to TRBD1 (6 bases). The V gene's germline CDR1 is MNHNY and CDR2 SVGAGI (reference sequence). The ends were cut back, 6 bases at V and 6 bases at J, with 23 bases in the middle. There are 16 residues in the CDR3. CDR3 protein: CASRTLRDTSFDGYTF. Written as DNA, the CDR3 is TGTGCCAGCAGGACGCTACGGGACACTAGCTTCGATGGCTACACCTTC.